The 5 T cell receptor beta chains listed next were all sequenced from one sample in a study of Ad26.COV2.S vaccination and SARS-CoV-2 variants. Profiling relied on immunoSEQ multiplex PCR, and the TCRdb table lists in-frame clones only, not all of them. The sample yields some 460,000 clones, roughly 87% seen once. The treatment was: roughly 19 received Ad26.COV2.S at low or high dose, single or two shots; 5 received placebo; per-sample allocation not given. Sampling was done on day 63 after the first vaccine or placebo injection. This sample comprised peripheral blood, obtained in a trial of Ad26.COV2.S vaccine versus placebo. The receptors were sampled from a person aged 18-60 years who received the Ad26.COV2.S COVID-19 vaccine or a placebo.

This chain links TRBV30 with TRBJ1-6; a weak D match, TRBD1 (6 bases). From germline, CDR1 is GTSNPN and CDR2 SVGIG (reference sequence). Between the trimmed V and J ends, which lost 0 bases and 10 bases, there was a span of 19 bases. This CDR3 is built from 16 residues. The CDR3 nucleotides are TGTGCCTGGAGTGTGGGGTCAGCCAGCGGGGGCTCACCCCTCCACTTT. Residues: CAWSVGSASGGSPLHF.

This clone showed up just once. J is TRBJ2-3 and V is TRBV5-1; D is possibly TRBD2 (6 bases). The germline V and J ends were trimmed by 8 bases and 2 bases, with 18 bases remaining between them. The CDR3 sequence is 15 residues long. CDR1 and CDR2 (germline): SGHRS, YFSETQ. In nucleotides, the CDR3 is TGCGCCAGTAGCCGGCGGGGTTTGGACACAGATACGCAGTATTTT. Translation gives CASSRRGLDTDTQYF. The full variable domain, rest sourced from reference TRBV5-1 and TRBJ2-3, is KAGVTQTPRYLIKTRGQQVTLSCSPISGHRSVSWYQQTPGQGLQFLFEYFSETQRNKGNFPGRFSGRQFSNSRSEMNVSTLELGDSALYLCASSRRGLDTDTQYFGPGTRLTVL.

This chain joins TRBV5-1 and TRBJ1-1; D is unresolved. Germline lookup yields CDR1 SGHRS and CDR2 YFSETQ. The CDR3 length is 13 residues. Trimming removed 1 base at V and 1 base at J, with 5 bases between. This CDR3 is CASSLWANTEAFF. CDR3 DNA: TGCGCCAGCAGCTTGTGGGCGAACACTGAAGCTTTCTTT.

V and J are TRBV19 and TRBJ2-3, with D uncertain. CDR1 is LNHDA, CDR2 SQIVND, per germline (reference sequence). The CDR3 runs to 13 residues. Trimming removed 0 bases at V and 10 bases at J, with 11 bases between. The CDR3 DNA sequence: TGTGCCAGTAGTATAGATCGCGATAAGGCGCAGTATTTT. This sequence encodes CASSIDRDKAQYF.

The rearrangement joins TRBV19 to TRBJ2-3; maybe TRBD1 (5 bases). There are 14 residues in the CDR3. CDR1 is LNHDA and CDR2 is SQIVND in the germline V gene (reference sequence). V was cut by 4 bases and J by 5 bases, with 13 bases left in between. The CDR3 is CASSNAGLGDTQYF. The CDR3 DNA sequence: TGTGCCAGTAGTAATGCAGGGTTGGGAGATACGCAGTATTTT.